This TCR beta chain was sequenced for a study of OX40 agonist ivuxolimab in advanced cancers. On the study more broadly: People who had prior anti-PD-1, anti-PD-L1 or anti-CTLA-4 therapy could take part, and under 45% had some. Three patients, one with hepatocellular carcinoma and two with cutaneous melanoma, achieved partial responses. Overall study findings and caveats: Clonal expansion was among the lowest in partial responders at 0.1-3.0 mg/kg, especially CD8+.

This clone was found once. Its target is unknown. Trimming stripped 5 bases from V and 12 bases from J, with 18 bases between. CDR1 is MDHEN, CDR2 SYDVKM, per germline. The CDR3 has 13 residues. The protocol was immunoSEQ multiplex PCR, while the TCRdb copy is restricted to in-frame clones and leaves out a portion. The sample holds about 79,000 clones; 90% are singletons and the top ten take more than 0.25%. The J gene is TRBJ2-3, the V gene TRBV28; weak D call: TRBD2 (6 bases). The origin of this receptor is an adult with an advanced solid tumor such as melanoma, head and neck, liver or kidney cancer. The source was CD4+ or CD8+ T cells sorted from blood, collected in a trial of the OX40 agonist ivuxolimab. The CDR3 here is CASSRDGGARQYF. CDR3 sequence (DNA): TGTGCCAGCAGTCGGGACGGCGGGGCTAGACAGTATTTT.